This entry lists 26 T cell receptor beta chains sequenced from one sample in a study of human T cells and chemical hapten exposure. Unfractionated whole blood served as the source for total RNA extraction. Individual cDNA molecules (in the library) carried attached unique molecular identifiers. MiXCR was run by TCRdb on the reads, yielding one entry per CDR3 protein. The profile covers 100,000 to 150,000 distinct CDR3 sequences, with 8.5% appearing a single time and roughly 1.5% taken by the ten largest. The sequencing input was whole blood. Receptors originate from a human donor in good health. Some clones in this sample may be carry-over from other donors' samples.

The chain is built from TRBV15 and TRBJ2-5; 10 nucleotides align to TRBD2. This CDR3 has 16 residues. Per germline, CDR1 LNHNV and CDR2 YYDKDF (reference sequence). J lost 5 bases, V lost 0 bases, and 6 bases had no gene match. Here the CDR3 reads CATSRDRTSGAETQYF. The CDR3 bases are TGTGCCACCAGCAGAGATAGGACTAGCGGAGCTGAGACCCAGTACTTC. Filled out from reference TRBV15 and TRBJ2-5, the complete variable domain reads DAMVIQNPRYQVTQFGKPVTLSCSQTLNHNVMYWYQQKSSQAPKLLFHYYDKDFNNEADTPDNFQSRRPNTSFCFLDIRSPGLGDTAMYLCATSRDRTSGAETQYFGPGTRLLVL.

This clonotype was counted a few times. This chain joins TRBV27 and TRBJ2-7; D call uncertain. CDR3 size: 13 residues. Trimming removed 4 bases at V and 1 base at J, with 8 bases between. Germline CDR1 and CDR2: MNHEY and SMNVEV (reference sequence). CDR3 amino acids: CASSSRTSYEQYF. The CDR3 bases are TGTGCCAGCAGTTCCCGGACGTCCTACGAGCAGTACTTC.

The chain couples TRBV6-4 to TRBJ2-1; the match to TRBD1 covers 12 bases. The CDR3 sequence is 16 residues long. Germline values: CDR1 MRHNA, CDR2 SNTAGT. V gave up 4 bases and J gave up 8 bases; unmatched junction bases: 9. The CDR3 sequence: CASSVNLGTGGDEQFF. The DNA for the CDR3 is TGTGCCAGCAGTGTCAACTTGGGGACAGGGGGCGATGAGCAGTTCTTC.

The chain has TRBV29-1 and TRBJ2-2; 10 nucleotides match TRBD1. J was trimmed by 1 base and V by 7 bases; bases with no gene match: 9. The CDR3 is 16 residues long. Germline V lookup: CDR1 SQVTM, CDR2 ANQGSEA. The CDR3 spells CSAWTGGKQNTGELFF. CDR3 DNA: TGCAGCGCCTGGACAGGGGGAAAGCAGAACACCGGGGAGCTGTTTTTT.

In its sample, this clonotype was seen many times. The J gene is TRBJ1-6, the V gene TRBV6-5; 9 nucleotides match TRBD1. V lost 5 bases and J lost 10; bases outside the gene matches: 9. The CDR3 spans 15 residues. Germline V CDR1 and CDR2: MNHEY, SVGAGI. CDR3: CASSTTGGGESPLHF. The CDR3, as DNA: TGTGCCAGCAGTACAACAGGGGGCGGAGAATCACCCCTCCACTTT.

J is TRBJ1-5 and V is TRBV6-1; TRBD1 agrees at 7 bases. Trimming cost V 5 bases and J 3 bases; bases outside gene matches: 7. CDR1 and CDR2 (germline): MNHNS, SASEGT. This CDR3 has 15 amino acids. The CDR3 nucleotides are TGTGCCAGCAGTTCTGGGACAGTAAACAATCAGCCCCAGCATTTT. The encoded protein is CASSSGTVNNQPQHF.

V and J are TRBV13 and TRBJ1-2; 8 bases line up with TRBD1. There are 15 residues in the CDR3. The germline CDR1 and CDR2 sequences are PRHDT and FYEKMQ (reference sequence). After removal of 5 bases from V and 4 bases from J, the junction contained 9 bases not matched to a gene. CDR3 bases: TGTGCCAGCAGCCCCAGGGGGCGCAACCCCTATGGCTACACCTTC. Translated: CASSPRGRNPYGYTF.

This clonotype was seen ten or more times. The genes are TRBV12-3 or TRBV12-4 and TRBJ1-1; TRBD1 matches 8 bases. The CDR3 consists of 14 residues. The trim removed 5 bases at V and 5 bases at J, leaving 7 bases unmatched. Here the CDR3 reads CASSPDRAGTEAFF. The CDR3 coding sequence is TGTGCCAGCAGTCCGGACAGGGCGGGTACTGAAGCTTTCTTT.

The sample holds a few counts of this clonotype. This rearrangement joins TRBV10-1 to TRBJ2-1; 10 positions match TRBD2. Losses at the gene ends were 3 bases for V and 10 bases for J; bases not matched to a gene: 15. CDR3 length: 17 amino acids. Germline V lookup: CDR1 WNHNN, CDR2 SYGVQD (reference sequence). For the CDR3, the DNA is TGCGCCAGCAGTGAAGTTGGCGTAGCGGGAGGAGGAACAGAGCAGTTCTTC. Translated, it gives CASSEVGVAGGGTEQFF.

The table lists this clonotype with many counts. The chain carries TRBV15 and TRBJ1-5, with TRBD1 as a possible D gene (5 bases). The CDR3 loop spans 15 amino acids. Germline values: CDR1 LNHNV, CDR2 YYDKDF (reference sequence). Trimming stripped 1 base from V and 4 bases from J, with 11 bases between. The CDR3: CATSRGAEGNQPQHF. As DNA, the CDR3 is TGTGCCACCAGCAGAGGGGCGGAGGGGAATCAGCCCCAGCATTTT.

This clonotype has a handful of counts. The gene calls are TRBV12-3 or TRBV12-4 and TRBJ2-5; 7 nucleotides agree with TRBD1. V shed 3 bases and J 5 bases; nucleotides not matched to a gene: 6. The CDR3 runs to 14 residues. CDR3 DNA: TGTGCCAGCAGTTTTGGGCAGGGGGTCGAGACCCAGTACTTC. Translation: CASSFGQGVETQYF.

The chain joins TRBV14 to TRBJ2-7; D remains unclear. The CDR3 runs 12 residues. The V and J ends lost 3 bases and 2 bases respectively, with 5 bases between them. CDR1 and CDR2 (germline): SGHDN, FVKESK. The CDR3 sequence: CASSHRAYEQYF. DNA for the CDR3: TGTGCCAGCAGCCACAGAGCCTACGAGCAGTACTTC.

This clonotype has a handful of counts. This chain uses TRBV14 with TRBJ2-7; D possibly uses TRBD1 or TRBD2 (5 bases each). CDR3 length: 15 amino acids. Between the trimmed V and J ends, which lost 0 bases and 1 base, there was a span of 10 bases. CDR1 SGHDN and CDR2 FVKESK come from the germline V gene. The CDR3 DNA reads as TGTGCCAGCAGCCAAGACAGGGACGGATCCTACGAGCAGTACTTC. As protein: CASSQDRDGSYEQYF. The full variable domain, its missing parts supplied by reference TRBV14 and TRBJ2-7, is EAGVTQFPSHSVIEKGQTVTLRCDPISGHDNLYWYRRVMGKEIKFLLHFVKESKQDESGMPNNRFLAERTGGTYSTLKVQPAELEDSGVYFCASSQDRDGSYEQYFGPGTRLTVT.

V is TRBV27 and J is TRBJ1-4, with D unresolved. The CDR3 contains 15 residues. Trimming left V 8 bases short and J 5 bases short, with 18 bases between. Germline CDR1 reads MNHEY; CDR2 reads SMNVEV (reference sequence). The CDR3 DNA is TGTGCCAGCGGTTCTTTTGATGGGTCAAATGAAAAACTGTTTTTT. It translates to CASGSFDGSNEKLFF.

This clonotype appeared many times. The chain is built from TRBV12-3 or TRBV12-4 and TRBJ2-7; 8 bases agree with TRBD2. The CDR3 spans 13 residues. Losses at the gene ends were 6 bases for V and 2 bases for J; bases not matched to a gene: 3. This chain's CDR3 is CASRSGSTYEQYF. The CDR3 nucleotides are TGTGCCAGCAGAAGCGGGAGCACCTACGAGCAGTACTTC.

This clonotype occurred a few times. The V and J genes are TRBV7-9 and TRBJ1-2; tentatively, D is TRBD1 (6 bases). V was cut by 5 bases and J by 0 bases, with 10 bases left in between. Germline loops: CDR1 SEHNR, CDR2 FQNEAQ (reference sequence). This CDR3 contains 14 residues. In DNA, the CDR3 is TGTGCCAGCAGCGCAGGACAGCCTAACTATGGCTACACCTTC. This encodes CASSAGQPNYGYTF.

Ten or more counts support this clonotype. The chain couples TRBV5-1 to TRBJ1-1; TRBD1 is a possible D gene (5 bases). The germline gives CDR1 SGHRS, CDR2 YFSETQ. The CDR3 is made up of 15 amino acids. Deletions cut 2 bases from V and 0 bases from J, with 11 bases between. CDR3 sequence: CASSLQDALNTEAFF. The CDR3 region has the DNA TGCGCCAGCAGCTTACAGGACGCTCTGAACACTGAAGCTTTCTTT.

This clonotype showed up many times. The chain recombines TRBV6-4 with TRBJ2-5, with 9 bases identical to TRBD2. Germline CDR1 MRHNA, CDR2 SNTAGT. The V gene end was trimmed by 3 bases and the J gene end by 1 base; junction bases not matched to a gene: 3. The CDR3 is 15 residues long. CDR3 bases: TGTGCCAGCAGTGAGGTAGCGGGGGTCCAAGAGACCCAGTACTTC. Protein sequence: CASSEVAGVQETQYF.

This clonotype was counted a few times. The chain links TRBV12-5 to TRBJ2-5; 10 bases match TRBD2. V trimming: 5 bases; J trimming: 4 bases; junction bases outside the gene matches: 10. CDR3 length: 16 amino acids. The germline V gene encodes CDR1 LGHNT and CDR2 FRNRAP. The CDR3 spells CASGGGASGSSETQYF. CDR3 nucleotide sequence: TGTGCTAGTGGTGGTGGGGCTAGCGGGAGCTCAGAGACCCAGTACTTC. Drawing the rest from reference TRBV12-5 and TRBJ2-5, the complete variable domain is DARVTQTPRHKVTEMGQEVTMRCQPILGHNTVFWYRQTMMQGLELLAYFRNRAPLDDSGMPKDRFSAEMPDATLATLKIQPSEPRDSAVYFCASGGGASGSSETQYFGPGTRLLVL.

The table lists this clonotype with a few counts. The rearrangement uses TRBV11-2 and TRBJ1-2; 8 bases line up with TRBD1. CDR1 is SGHAT, CDR2 FQNNGV, per germline. J gave up 8 bases and V 4 bases, and 9 bases lay outside the gene matches. The CDR3 sequence is 14 residues long. The CDR3 DNA sequence: TGTGCCAGCAGCTCCCGGACAGGGCCGGACGGCTACACCTTC. Its translation is CASSSRTGPDGYTF.

The table lists this clonotype with many counts. The chain carries TRBV6-4 and TRBJ2-2; D uncertain. CDR1 is MRHNA, CDR2 SNTAGT, per germline. V lost 5 bases and J lost 1, with 5 bases in between. The CDR3 is 13 amino acids. CDR3 in DNA: TGTGCCAGCAGTAACAGGAACACCGGGGAGCTGTTTTTT. Translated: CASSNRNTGELFF.

This clonotype was seen at least ten times. V gene TRBV20-1 combines with J gene TRBJ2-1; the match to TRBD2 covers 12 bases. The germline gives CDR1 DFQATT, CDR2 SNEGSKA (reference sequence). J lost 9 bases, V lost 5 bases, and 20 bases had no gene match. The CDR3 length is 18 residues. The CDR3: CSAPPRELAGGPRLEQFF. Written as DNA, the CDR3 is TGCAGTGCTCCCCCTCGGGAGCTAGCGGGAGGGCCTCGTCTTGAGCAGTTCTTC.

The chain couples TRBV4-1 to TRBJ2-7; tentative D call: TRBD2 (6 bases). This CDR3 comprises 17 residues. Germline CDR1 MGHRA, CDR2 YSYEKL. The ends were cut back, 0 bases at V and 5 bases at J, with 20 bases in the middle. DNA for the CDR3: TGCGCCAGCAGCCAAGATTGGCCTAGCGCCTCTAGTCACGAGCAGTACTTC. Amino acid sequence: CASSQDWPSASSHEQYF.

This clonotype was seen a few times. The chain employs TRBV19 and TRBJ2-1; maybe TRBD2 (6 bases). V dropped 10 bases and J dropped 5 bases, with 15 bases sitting between them. Germline-derived CDR1 and CDR2 are LNHDA and SQIVND (reference sequence). The CDR3 spans 13 residues. The CDR3 DNA sequence: TGTGCCACCACCGGGACTTCGGACAATGAGCAGTTCTTC. Amino acids: CATTGTSDNEQFF.

This clonotype was seen ten or more times. This sequence joins TRBV29-1 and TRBJ1-1; D gene uncertain. V dropped 3 bases and J dropped 2 bases, with 7 bases sitting between them. CDR1 SQVTM and CDR2 ANQGSEA come from the germline V gene. The CDR3 sequence is 12 residues long. CDR3 sequence (DNA): TGCAGCGTTGAGATGGGTAACACTGAAGCTTTCTTT. This sequence encodes CSVEMGNTEAFF.

This clonotype was detected ten times or more. The rearrangement uses TRBV6-5 and TRBJ2-1, with 11 bases aligning to TRBD2. Germline assignment: CDR1 MNHEY and CDR2 SVGAGI. The CDR3 extends over 15 amino acids. V was clipped by 6 bases and J by 2 bases; unmatched bases: 3. The CDR3 DNA reads as TGTGCCAGCAGCCGTAGCGGGAGGGCCTACAATGAGCAGTTCTTC. Encoded protein: CASSRSGRAYNEQFF.